This T cell receptor (beta chain) was identified in a study of cytomegalovirus exposure and HLA in healthy donors. Study at large: From donors who were HLA-typed, an early data release held approximately 84 million unique TCRs. Regarding the study as a whole: Later on, an analysis found that several of the most significant clusters appeared to be linked to common viral pathogens, which included parvovirus B19. Reportedly, fewer N-insertions than the 666-donor mean appeared in an Asian-associated ancestry cluster in a later analysis.

The CDR3 contains 16 residues. The V gene lost 0 bases and the J gene lost 0 bases, with 10 bases spanning the gap. Germline V gene data show CDR1 as SGHNT and CDR2 as YYREEE (reference sequence). With respect to this clone: Its matching antigen is unknown.

PCR involved 60 Vbeta and 13 Jbeta primers. Only in-frame clones appear in the TCRdb table, and some are missing; sequencing was by immunoSEQ multiplex PCR. The sample has 95,000 to 100,000 clones, about 85% seen once. Material: PBMCs. The origin of this receptor is a man aged 25 to 45 in good health and CMV-seronegative. The chain carries TRBV5-4 and TRBJ1-3; D ambiguous. For the CDR3, the DNA is TGTGCCAGCAGCTTGGCCTCCCCGGTCTCTGGAAACACCATATATTTT. This sequence encodes CASSLASPVSGNTIYF.